This T cell receptor (beta chain) is drawn from a study of blood T cell repertoires in COVID-19. Authors' analysis steps: Reference gene primer amplification gave nucleated cell count estimates. Only in-frame clones appear in the TCRdb table, and some are missing; sequencing was by immunoSEQ multiplex PCR. For V, J and clone size, that table is used; D and trimming come from the DNA. The sample consists of under 110,000 clones, about 82% of them appearing once. Those enrolled in Seattle joined during active infection and were followed longitudinally afterward. Sequencing was performed on peripheral blood. This receptor was identified in a man aged 80 or over with COVID-19, enrolled during active disease.

The CDR3 bases are TGTGCCAGCAGCGTAGAGGGGCAGCAAGAGACCCAGTACTTC. Translated: CASSVEGQQETQYF. The chain combines TRBV9 with TRBJ2-5; a possible D gene is TRBD1 (5 bases). The germline gives CDR1 SGDLS, CDR2 YYNGEE. Between the trimmed V and J ends, which lost 0 bases and 2 bases, there was a span of 8 bases. This CDR3 region has 14 residues.